This entry is about one TCR beta chain. Study members were between roughly 18 and 100 years old and lived in fewer than 30 US regions. V trimming: 1 base; J trimming: 7 bases; junction bases outside the gene matches: 0. Germline-derived CDR1 and CDR2 are SGHTA and FQGNSA. The length of the CDR3 is 13 residues. This sample was taken from a study of blood T cell repertoires in COVID-19. About the study: The samples span acute and convalescent COVID-19 from the United States, Italy and Spain.

The repertoire was sequenced with immunoSEQ multiplex PCR; TCRdb's copy has only in-frame clones and lacks some. The sample lists 150,000 or so clones; around 90% were seen once. The TCR was taken from a woman in her forties who had been exposed to COVID-19. The V call is TRBV7-2, the J call TRBJ1-1; 10 bases are shared with TRBD1. The source material was PBMCs or T cells enriched from blood (not recorded which). In DNA, the CDR3 is TGTGCCAGCAGCTTAGGGACAGGGGGTGAAGCTTTCTTT. It specifies CASSLGTGGEAFF.